These 22 T cell receptor beta chains came from one sample sequenced in a study of post-analysis software for immune sequencing data (dated by TCRdb to 2013 to 2016). The label giving this sample's time point can be read as: second blood draw from one MS patient after hematopoietic stem cell transplantation. The receptor library was made with PCR. Sequencing relied on an Illumina HiSeq 2500. Unique molecular identifiers were incorporated into TCR beta cDNA libraries to reduce PCR and sequencing biases. Starting from the raw public reads, TCRdb applied fastp trimming at Q25, assembled clones with MiXCR and retained in-frame beta chains. Identical CDR3 proteins give one entry, which carries the most common genes and DNA. Recorded for this sample are about 160,000 distinct CDR3 sequences; about 37% of them occurred a single time. Clones ranked in the top ten supply roughly 28% of the sample. The sequencing used blood, collected after autologous hematopoietic stem cell transplantation. The receptor set was obtained from a girl aged 5-17 years with multiple sclerosis. Donor details come from another sample of the same person, matched by shared clones.

This clonotype was picked up a small number of times. This rearrangement joins TRBV11-3 to TRBJ2-7, with a weak D call TRBD1 (6 bases). The length of the CDR3 is 15 residues. Trimming cost V 5 bases and J 6 bases, with 20 bases left between them. Germline V CDR1 and CDR2: SGHNT, YENEEA. The CDR3 coding sequence is TGTGCCAGCAGCCCTCGGACAGCCTTAACTGGCGAGCAGTACTTC. Translating gives CASSPRTALTGEQYF.

The chain employs TRBV6-6 and TRBJ2-5; perhaps TRBD2 as D (5 bases). CDR1 and CDR2 (germline): MNHNY, SVGAGI (reference sequence). CDR3 length: 13 amino acids. V was cut by 8 bases and J by 4 bases, with 14 bases left in between. The CDR3 coding sequence is TGTGCCAGCGAAGCGGTTCCACGAGAGACCCAGTACTTC. It yields the protein CASEAVPRETQYF.

This clonotype was detected only a few times. This chain links TRBV2 with TRBJ2-3; D is perhaps TRBD1 or TRBD2 (5 bases each). The CDR3 totals 13 residues. V was clipped by 5 bases and J by 4 bases, with 10 bases between them. Looked up from germline, CDR1 is SNHLY and CDR2 is FYNNEI. The CDR3 is CASSPMGADTQYF. The CDR3 coding sequence is TGTGCCAGCAGTCCCATGGGGGCAGATACGCAGTATTTT.

This clonotype was detected a few times. The chain is built from TRBV5-6 and TRBJ2-5; 7 bases agree with TRBD2. Trimming cost V 3 bases and J 9 bases; bases outside gene matches: 11. The CDR3 is 14 amino acids. In germline, CDR1 is SGHDT, CDR2 YYEEEE. CDR3 coding DNA: TGTGCCAGCAGCTCCGGACTAGTGGGGCCGGCCCAGTACTTC. Its protein is CASSSGLVGPAQYF.

This chain connects TRBV28 to TRBJ2-5, with D perhaps matching TRBD1 (6 bases). Germline lookup yields CDR1 MDHEN and CDR2 SYDVKM. Trimming removed 3 bases from V and 3 bases from J, with 11 bases in between. The CDR3 length is 14 residues. CDR3 bases: TGTGCCAGCAGTTTCGAGGGGGTCAAAGAGACCCAGTACTTC. It specifies CASSFEGVKETQYF.

This clonotype was seen a few times. The rearrangement uses TRBV6-1 and TRBJ2-3; perhaps TRBD1 as D (5 bases). From germline, CDR1 is MNHNS and CDR2 SASEGT. V was trimmed by 6 bases and J by 2 bases, leaving 12 bases between them. This CDR3 has 14 residues. The CDR3: CASRTGRDTDTQYF. CDR3 nucleotides: TGTGCCAGCAGGACCGGCAGGGACACAGATACGCAGTATTTT.

The table lists this clonotype with many counts. The rearrangement uses TRBV6-4 and TRBJ2-1; 9 nucleotides match TRBD2. Trimming removed 5 bases from V and 6 bases from J; junction bases left unmatched: 5. Germline assignment: CDR1 MRHNA and CDR2 SNTAGT. The CDR3 is 14 residues long. The CDR3 spells CASSPSGEFNEQFF. As DNA, the CDR3 is TGTGCCAGCAGTCCTAGCGGGGAATTCAATGAGCAGTTCTTC.

This clonotype was observed at least ten times. V is TRBV7-2 and J is TRBJ2-3, with D tentatively TRBD2 (6 bases). Germline CDR1 and CDR2: SGHTA and FQGNSA. This CDR3 is 17 amino acids long. The ends were cut back, 2 bases at V and 0 bases at J, with 15 bases in the middle. CDR3 coding DNA: TGTGCCAGCAGCTTATTGGGGCGCGGGGCCAGCACAGATACGCAGTATTTT. Amino acids: CASSLLGRGASTDTQYF.

This clonotype was recorded a few times. The genes are TRBV12-3 or TRBV12-4 and TRBJ2-7; the match to TRBD2 covers 7 bases. J gave up 1 base and V 10 bases, and 7 bases lay outside the gene matches. This CDR3 contains 13 residues. The CDR3 protein is CATSPGGSYEQYF. CDR3 DNA: TGTGCCACCTCCCCGGGAGGATCCTACGAGCAGTACTTC.

The chain is built from TRBV29-1 and TRBJ2-1; TRBD1 matches at 7 bases. This CDR3 has 16 amino acids. CDR1 SQVTM and CDR2 ANQGSEA come from the germline V gene. The V segment lost 2 bases and the J segment 8 bases; nucleotides outside the gene matches: 15. The DNA for the CDR3 is TGCAGCGTTGAAAGGTACGGCGGACAGGTCCCGTATGAGCAGTTCTTC. Translated, it gives CSVERYGGQVPYEQFF.

The genes are TRBV12-3 or TRBV12-4 and TRBJ2-3; D gene unclear. Trimming removed 3 bases from V and 1 base from J, with 8 bases in between. The CDR3 covers 14 residues. CDR3 sequence: CASSLSRGTDTQYF. The CDR3 DNA follows: TGTGCCAGCAGTTTGAGCCGGGGCACAGATACGCAGTATTTT.

This clonotype was found a few times. The chain recombines TRBV14 with TRBJ2-7; D unresolved. V lost 4 bases, J lost 4 bases, and 8 bases lay in between. CDR1 is SGHDN, CDR2 FVKESK, per germline. CDR3 length: 12 amino acids. CDR3 nucleotides: TGTGCCAGCAGCCGGCAGGCATACGAGCAGTACTTC. It translates to CASSRQAYEQYF.

The CDR3 sequence: CASSYSSSYEQYF. The CDR3 bases are TGTGCCAGCAGTTACTCCTCCAGCTACGAGCAGTACTTC. The V gene is TRBV6-5, the J gene TRBJ2-7; D not certain. Germline V gives CDR1 MNHEY, CDR2 SVGAGI. This CDR3 comprises 13 residues. V lost 0 bases and J 3 bases, leaving 6 bases between the germline ends.

This clonotype showed up just a few times. The rearrangement links TRBV6-4 to TRBJ1-1; 7 nucleotides line up with TRBD1. This CDR3 has 18 amino acids. Germline CDR1 reads MRHNA; CDR2 reads SNTAGT. V was clipped by 7 bases and J by 0 bases; unmatched bases: 17. DNA of the CDR3: TGTGCCAGCACCAATACCCGAACAGGGGACGTATTGAACACTGAAGCTTTCTTT. This encodes CASTNTRTGDVLNTEAFF.

This clonotype was seen a handful of times. The chain joins TRBV27 to TRBJ2-7; D possibly corresponds to TRBD2 (6 bases). V was clipped by 8 bases and J by 7 bases, with 21 bases between them. Germline V gene sequence: CDR1 MNHEY, CDR2 SMNVEV (reference sequence). The CDR3 loop spans 14 amino acids. CDR3 sequence: CASSPGLPYNEQYF. The DNA for the CDR3 is TGTGCCAGCTCTCCGGGACTTCCATACAATGAGCAGTACTTC.

The genes are TRBV12-3 or TRBV12-4 and TRBJ2-1, with 9 positions matching TRBD2. The CDR3 is 15 amino acids. V lost 5 bases and J lost 7; bases outside the gene matches: 9. The chain's CDR3 is CASSPGTSRPNEQFF. CDR3 coding DNA: TGTGCCAGCAGTCCCGGGACTAGCCGACCAAATGAGCAGTTCTTC.

As DNA, the CDR3 is TGCAGTGCTAGGACGACTGGCTCCTACGAGCAGTACTTC. This sequence encodes CSARTTGSYEQYF. V is TRBV20-1 and J is TRBJ2-7; D gene ambiguous. The CDR3 is made up of 13 amino acids. The V end was cut by 3 bases, the J end by 0 bases, with 9 bases between. CDR1 is DFQATT, CDR2 SNEGSKA, per germline (reference sequence).

The rearrangement joins TRBV13 to TRBJ1-1; maybe TRBD1 (5 bases). The V gene's germline CDR1 is PRHDT and CDR2 FYEKMQ (reference sequence). Trimming removed 4 bases from V and 3 bases from J, with 24 bases in between. The CDR3 is 18 residues long. This CDR3 is CASSSRDGGPMSDTEAFF. The CDR3 nucleotides read TGTGCCAGCAGCTCCCGGGACGGGGGACCGATGTCGGACACTGAAGCTTTCTTT.

The chain has TRBV12-5 and TRBJ2-7, with 7 positions matching TRBD1. The CDR3 is 12 amino acids. CDR1 and CDR2 from the germline V gene are LGHNT and FRNRAP. With V trimmed by 8 bases and J by 5 bases, 6 bases remained unmatched. The CDR3 loop reads CASSGQFHEQYF. The CDR3 DNA reads as TGTGCTAGTTCGGGACAGTTCCACGAGCAGTACTTC.

The chain joins TRBV20-1 to TRBJ2-1, with 9 bases aligning to TRBD2. With 3 bases clipped from V and 8 bases from J, the junction kept 8 bases outside the gene matches. This CDR3 has 14 residues. Germline V gives CDR1 DFQATT, CDR2 SNEGSKA (reference sequence). This CDR3 is CSASSILAGHEQFF. The CDR3 nucleotides read TGCAGTGCTAGTTCGATACTAGCGGGCCATGAGCAGTTCTTC.

The V and J genes are TRBV20-1 and TRBJ2-1; D gene unclear. The V gene's germline CDR1 is DFQATT and CDR2 SNEGSKA (reference sequence). V lost 2 bases to trimming and J lost 11 bases, with 10 bases between them. This CDR3 has 11 residues. The CDR3 coding sequence is TGCAGTGCTAGAACCCCAGGCCAGCAGTTCTTC. Residues: CSARTPGQQFF.

This clonotype was seen only a few times. The chain uses TRBV7-9 and TRBJ2-5, with D possibly being TRBD1 (6 bases). Trimming cost V 5 bases and J 0 bases, with 10 bases left between them. The CDR3 spans 14 residues. Germline lookup yields CDR1 SEHNR and CDR2 FQNEAQ (reference sequence). CDR3 nucleotide sequence: TGTGCCAGCAGCCCGGACAGATACCAAGAGACCCAGTACTTC. Amino acid sequence: CASSPDRYQETQYF.